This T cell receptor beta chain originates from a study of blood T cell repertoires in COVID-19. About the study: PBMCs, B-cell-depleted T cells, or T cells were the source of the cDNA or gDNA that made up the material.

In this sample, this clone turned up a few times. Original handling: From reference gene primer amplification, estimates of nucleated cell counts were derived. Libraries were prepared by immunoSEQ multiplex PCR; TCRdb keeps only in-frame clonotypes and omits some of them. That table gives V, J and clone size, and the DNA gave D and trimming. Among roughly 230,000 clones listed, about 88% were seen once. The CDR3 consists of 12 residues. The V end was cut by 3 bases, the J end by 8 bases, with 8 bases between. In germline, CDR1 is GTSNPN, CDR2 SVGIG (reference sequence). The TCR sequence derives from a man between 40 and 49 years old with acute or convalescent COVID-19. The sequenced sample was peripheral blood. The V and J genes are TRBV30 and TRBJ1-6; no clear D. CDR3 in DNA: TGTGCCTGGAGCGAACTTTATTCACCCCTCCACTTT. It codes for CAWSELYSPLHF. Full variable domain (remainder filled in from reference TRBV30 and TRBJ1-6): SQTIHQWPATLVQPVGSPLSLECTVEGTSNPNLYWYRQAAGRGLQLLFYSVGIGQISSEVPQNLSASRPQDRQFILSSKKLLLSDSGFYLCAWSELYSPLHFGNGTRLTVT.